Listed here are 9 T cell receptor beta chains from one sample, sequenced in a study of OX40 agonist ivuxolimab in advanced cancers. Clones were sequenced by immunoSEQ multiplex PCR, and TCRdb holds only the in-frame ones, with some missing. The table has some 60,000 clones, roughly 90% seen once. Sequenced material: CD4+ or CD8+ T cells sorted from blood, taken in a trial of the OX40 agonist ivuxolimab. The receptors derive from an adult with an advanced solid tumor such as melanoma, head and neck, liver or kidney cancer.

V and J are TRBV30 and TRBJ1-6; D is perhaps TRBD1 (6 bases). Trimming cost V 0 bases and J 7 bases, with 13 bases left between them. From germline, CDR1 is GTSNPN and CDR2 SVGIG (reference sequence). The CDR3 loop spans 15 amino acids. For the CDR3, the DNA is TGTGCCTGGAGTGTACCAGGGGCAGGGAATTCACCCCTCCACTTT. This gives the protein CAWSVPGAGNSPLHF.

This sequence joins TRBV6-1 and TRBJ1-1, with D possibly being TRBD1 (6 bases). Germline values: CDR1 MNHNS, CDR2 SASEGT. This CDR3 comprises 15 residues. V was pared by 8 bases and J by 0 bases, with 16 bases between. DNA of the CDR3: TGTGCCAGCGGGGGGGCCCTCGAGATGAACACTGAAGCTTTCTTT. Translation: CASGGALEMNTEAFF.

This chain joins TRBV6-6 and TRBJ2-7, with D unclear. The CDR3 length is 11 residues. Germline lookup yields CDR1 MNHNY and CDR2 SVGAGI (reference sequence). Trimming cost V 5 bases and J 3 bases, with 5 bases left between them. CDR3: CASSKIYEQYF. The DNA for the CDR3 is TGTGCCAGCAGTAAGATCTACGAGCAGTACTTC.

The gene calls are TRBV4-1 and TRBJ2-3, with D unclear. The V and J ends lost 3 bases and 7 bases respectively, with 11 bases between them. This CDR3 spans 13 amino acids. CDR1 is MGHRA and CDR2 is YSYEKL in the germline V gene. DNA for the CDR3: TGCGCCAGCAGCCACCTACCCGGGCATACGCAGTATTTT. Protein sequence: CASSHLPGHTQYF.

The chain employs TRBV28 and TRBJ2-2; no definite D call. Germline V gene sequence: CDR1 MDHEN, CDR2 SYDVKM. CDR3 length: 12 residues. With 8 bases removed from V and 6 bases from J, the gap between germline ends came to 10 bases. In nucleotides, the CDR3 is TGTGCCAGCCGTCAGTTCCCCGGGGAGCTGTTTTTT. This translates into CASRQFPGELFF.

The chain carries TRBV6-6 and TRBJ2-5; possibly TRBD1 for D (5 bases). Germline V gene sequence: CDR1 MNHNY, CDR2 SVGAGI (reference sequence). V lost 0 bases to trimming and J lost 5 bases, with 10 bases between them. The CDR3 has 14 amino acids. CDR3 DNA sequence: TGTGCCAGCAGTTACTCGGGGCCCCCCGAGACCCAGTACTTC. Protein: CASSYSGPPETQYF.

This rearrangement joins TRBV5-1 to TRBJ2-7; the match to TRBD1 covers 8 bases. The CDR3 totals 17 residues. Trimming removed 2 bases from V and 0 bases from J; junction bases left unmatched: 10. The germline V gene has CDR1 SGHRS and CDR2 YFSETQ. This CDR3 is CASSFPSRTGYSYEQYF. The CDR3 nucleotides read TGCGCCAGCAGCTTCCCCAGCCGGACAGGGTACTCCTACGAGCAGTACTTC.

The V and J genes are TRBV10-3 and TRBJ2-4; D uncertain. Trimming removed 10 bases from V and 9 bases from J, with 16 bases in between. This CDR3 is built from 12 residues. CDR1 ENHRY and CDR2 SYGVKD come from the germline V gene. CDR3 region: CATSDEVVIQYF. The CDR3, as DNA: TGTGCCACCTCAGACGAGGTGGTCATTCAGTACTTC.

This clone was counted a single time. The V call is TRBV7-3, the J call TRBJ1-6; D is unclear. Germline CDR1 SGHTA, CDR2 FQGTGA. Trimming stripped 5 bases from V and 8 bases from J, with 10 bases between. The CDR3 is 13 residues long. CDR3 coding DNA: TGTGCCAGCAGCGTGGGTTCGGATTCACCCCTCCACTTT. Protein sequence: CASSVGSDSPLHF.